Below are 31 T cell receptor beta chains sequenced from a single sample in a study of CD4 T cells in relation to SARS-CoV-2 and coronaviruses. Before the COVID-19 pandemic, during about 2011-2019, CD4+ T cells were taken from unexposed donors. Isolation of CD4+ T cells took place after roughly nine days in culture. The antigens these receptors bind are not known. Assay: immunoSEQ multiplex PCR; the TCRdb copy retains only in-frame clones and omits some. Of about 29,000 clones detected, around 84% appear once; the ten largest clones hold 20%. Sequenced material: CD4+ T cells from PBMCs, cultured in vitro. Receptors were obtained from a human donor in good health.

The V and J genes are TRBV3-1 (or the pseudogene TRBV3-2) and TRBJ2-6; no firm D call. Germline-derived CDR1 and CDR2 are LGHDT and YNNKEL (reference sequence). Deletions cut 5 bases from V and 0 bases from J, with 20 bases between. The CDR3 is 19 amino acids. CDR3 nucleotide sequence: TGTGCCAGCAGCTCAAGGACCTCCCCCGGCCCCTCTGGGGCCAACGTCCTGACTTTC. This gives the protein CASSSRTSPGPSGANVLTF.

This clone has just one count. The V gene is TRBV7-2, the J gene TRBJ1-6, with TRBD1 identical over 12 bases. CDR3 length: 17 amino acids. Germline values: CDR1 SGHTA, CDR2 FQGNSA. The J segment lost 8 bases and the V segment lost 6 bases, leaving 11 bases of the junction unmatched. The CDR3 DNA reads TGTGCCAGCAGATATGACCCGGGACAGGGGGCTGATTCACCCCTCCACTTT. Its translation: CASRYDPGQGADSPLHF.

V gene TRBV19 combines with J gene TRBJ2-3, with D hard to call. Germline CDR1 reads LNHDA; CDR2 reads SQIVND (reference sequence). The CDR3 is 15 residues long. The V end was cut by 3 bases, the J end by 0 bases, with 10 bases between. CDR3 sequence (DNA): TGTGCCAGTAGTATGCAGTCTACTAGCACAGATACGCAGTATTTT. This encodes CASSMQSTSTDTQYF.

The chain is built from TRBV2 and TRBJ2-7; D is perhaps TRBD2 (6 bases). Germline CDR1 is SNHLY and CDR2 is FYNNEI. This CDR3 contains 16 residues. V was pared by 7 bases and J by 2 bases, with 21 bases between. Written as DNA, the CDR3 is TGTGCCAGCACCTTAGGACCGGGACTTTACGCCTACGAGCAGTACTTC. This encodes CASTLGPGLYAYEQYF.

The chain couples TRBV15 to TRBJ2-7; 7 bases map to TRBD1. The CDR3 totals 14 residues. V gave up 6 bases and J gave up 3 bases; unmatched junction bases: 8. CDR1 LNHNV and CDR2 YYDKDF come from the germline V gene (reference sequence). The CDR3 sequence is CATRETGTRYEQYF. CDR3 nucleotides: TGTGCCACCAGGGAGACAGGGACCCGCTACGAGCAGTACTTC.

The chain joins TRBV20-1 to TRBJ2-7; D gene ambiguous. Trimming took 5 bases from V and 5 from J, leaving 10 bases between them. This CDR3 comprises 11 residues. The germline CDR1 and CDR2 sequences are DFQATT and SNEGSKA (reference sequence). The CDR3: CSASIINEQYF. The CDR3 DNA sequence: TGCAGTGCTTCCATCATCAACGAGCAGTACTTC.

CDR3 protein: CASSSTGGGTEAFF. CDR3 sequence (DNA): TGTGCCAGCAGCTCTACAGGGGGCGGCACTGAAGCTTTCTTT. The chain couples TRBV5-4 to TRBJ1-1, with TRBD1 identical over 9 bases. CDR3 length: 14 amino acids. Germline CDR1 reads SGHNT; CDR2 reads YYREEE (reference sequence). V was pared by 3 bases and J by 4 bases, with 4 bases of the junction left unmatched.

The V and J genes are TRBV5-1 and TRBJ2-7; 9 positions match TRBD1. This CDR3 has 15 residues. Trimming took 0 bases from V and 4 from J; bases not matched to a gene: 5. Per germline, CDR1 SGHRS and CDR2 YFSETQ. CDR3 nucleotides: TGCGCCAGCAGCTTGGTAGGGACAGGGACTTACGAGCAGTACTTC. Encoded protein: CASSLVGTGTYEQYF.

This chain joins TRBV9 and TRBJ2-7, with 8 bases that match TRBD1. Germline V gene sequence: CDR1 SGDLS, CDR2 YYNGEE. Losses at the gene ends were 0 bases for V and 0 bases for J; bases not matched to a gene: 2. The CDR3 is 15 amino acids. CDR3 sequence (DNA): TGTGCCAGCAGCGTAGGGACAGGGAGCTCCTACGAGCAGTACTTC. Residues: CASSVGTGSSYEQYF.

The chain couples TRBV10-2 to TRBJ1-5; 8 bases are shared with TRBD1. Germline CDR1 is WSHSY and CDR2 is SAAADI. Germline trimming cut 2 bases from V and 9 bases from J; bases unmatched to any gene: 9. CDR3 length: 15 amino acids. CDR3 protein: CASSETRTGQRPQHF. The CDR3, as DNA: TGCGCCAGCAGTGAGACGAGGACAGGGCAAAGGCCCCAGCATTTT.

This clone has just a few counts. The chain joins TRBV7-3 to TRBJ2-2; D is uncertain. CDR1 SGHTA and CDR2 FQGTGA come from the germline V gene. The CDR3 runs to 12 residues. Trimming shortened V by 2 bases and J by 5 bases, and 3 bases separated the two germline ends. DNA for the CDR3: TGTGCCAGCAGCTTAGTTACCGGGGAGCTGTTTTTT. This sequence encodes CASSLVTGELFF.

V is TRBV27 and J is TRBJ1-2; perhaps TRBD1 as D (6 bases). CDR3 length equals 13 residues. Germline CDR1 reads MNHEY; CDR2 reads SMNVEV (reference sequence). V lost 2 bases, J lost 3 bases, and 7 bases lay in between. CDR3 sequence (DNA): TGTGCCAGCAGTTTAAGGGGGGACTATGGCTACACCTTC. Encoded protein: CASSLRGDYGYTF.

J is TRBJ2-3 and V is TRBV2; no clear D. Trimming cost V 4 bases and J 2 bases, with 4 bases left between them. Germline values: CDR1 SNHLY, CDR2 FYNNEI. CDR3 length equals 12 residues. CDR3 protein: CASSADTDTQYF. CDR3 DNA: TGTGCCAGCAGTGCCGACACAGATACGCAGTATTTT.

The chain joins TRBV6-2 or TRBV6-3 to TRBJ2-5, with TRBD2 identical over 10 bases. The V segment lost 5 bases and the J segment 4 bases; nucleotides outside the gene matches: 10. The CDR3 runs to 16 residues. Looked up from germline, CDR1 is MNHEY and CDR2 is SVGEGT. CDR3 DNA: TGTGCCAGCAGTACCCGAGCGGGGGGGTTGGGAGAGACCCAGTACTTC. Translated: CASSTRAGGLGETQYF.

A single count supports this clone. This CDR3 reads CASSSPGKTWQETQYF. CDR3 nucleotides: TGTGCCAGCAGCTCTCCGGGAAAGACATGGCAAGAGACCCAGTACTTC. The chain employs TRBV7-6 and TRBJ2-5, with D possibly matching TRBD2 (5 bases). CDR1 is SGHVS and CDR2 is FNYEAQ in the germline V gene. Trimming took 4 bases from V and 2 from J, leaving 17 bases between them. The CDR3 extends over 16 amino acids.

The chain combines TRBV9 with TRBJ2-2; 10 positions agree with TRBD1. CDR3 size: 16 residues. Germline V gene lookup returns CDR1 SGDLS and CDR2 YYNGEE. After removal of 3 bases from V and 1 base from J, the junction contained 3 bases not matched to a gene. The DNA of the CDR3 is TGTGCCAGCAGCGCAAGGGACAGGGGGAACACCGGGGAGCTGTTTTTT. This gives the protein CASSARDRGNTGELFF.

V is TRBV15 and J is TRBJ1-2, with D unclear. The CDR3 is made up of 15 amino acids. The V gene lost 0 bases and the J gene lost 4 bases, with 12 bases spanning the gap. Per germline, CDR1 LNHNV and CDR2 YYDKDF (reference sequence). CDR3 residues: CATSRDRAARYGYTF. Here the CDR3 DNA reads TGTGCCACCAGCAGAGATAGGGCAGCCCGCTATGGCTACACCTTC. Full variable domain (remainder filled in from reference TRBV15 and TRBJ1-2): DAMVIQNPRYQVTQFGKPVTLSCSQTLNHNVMYWYQQKSSQAPKLLFHYYDKDFNNEADTPDNFQSRRPNTSFCFLDIRSPGLGDTAMYLCATSRDRAARYGYTFGSGTRLTVV.

The gene calls are TRBV5-1 and TRBJ2-7; D gene uncertain. Trimming shortened V by 0 bases and J by 3 bases, and 10 bases separated the two germline ends. This CDR3 is 14 amino acids long. In germline, CDR1 is SGHRS, CDR2 YFSETQ. This CDR3 is CASSLVGELYEQYF. The CDR3 bases are TGCGCCAGCAGCTTGGTTGGAGAACTCTACGAGCAGTACTTC.

The chain has TRBV4-1 and TRBJ1-3; TRBD1 aligns across 9 bases. V gave up 0 bases and J gave up 6 bases; unmatched junction bases: 3. CDR1 and CDR2 from the germline V gene are MGHRA and YSYEKL. The CDR3 runs 15 residues. Here the CDR3 reads CASSQDRDRANTIYF. The CDR3 DNA sequence: TGCGCCAGCAGCCAAGATAGGGACAGGGCAAACACCATATATTTT.

The chain carries TRBV7-9 and TRBJ2-2; no firm D call. This CDR3 contains 16 residues. The germline gives CDR1 SEHNR, CDR2 FQNEAQ (reference sequence). V shed 5 bases and J shed 0 bases, with 13 bases lying between them. The CDR3 DNA reads TGTGCCAGCAGCCCACGGGCAGACGCGAACACCGGGGAGCTGTTTTTT. Residues: CASSPRADANTGELFF.

The V and J genes are TRBV9 and TRBJ2-7; D is uncertain. The CDR3 extends over 16 amino acids. Germline CDR1 reads SGDLS; CDR2 reads YYNGEE. The V end lost 0 bases, the J end lost 0 bases, and 13 bases lay between the germline ends. The CDR3: CASSVGSRGPSYEQYF. The CDR3 DNA follows: TGTGCCAGCAGCGTAGGCTCCAGAGGACCCTCCTACGAGCAGTACTTC. The complete variable domain, with remaining parts taken from reference TRBV9 and TRBJ2-7, reads DSGVTQTPKHLITATGQRVTLRCSPRSGDLSVYWYQQSLDQGLQFLIQYYNGEERAKGNILERFSAQQFPDLHSELNLSSLELGDSALYFCASSVGSRGPSYEQYFGPGTRLTVT.

The rearrangement joins TRBV5-4 to TRBJ2-5, with 7 bases aligning to TRBD2. Losses at the gene ends were 0 bases for V and 5 bases for J; bases not matched to a gene: 7. The CDR3 has 15 residues. The germline V gene encodes CDR1 SGHNT and CDR2 YYREEE (reference sequence). The CDR3 is CASSLGGRAGETQYF. The CDR3 DNA follows: TGTGCCAGCAGCTTGGGGGGACGAGCGGGGGAGACCCAGTACTTC.

The J gene is TRBJ2-7, the V gene TRBV5-5; D not resolved. The CDR3 has 11 amino acids. Germline V gene data show CDR1 as SGHKS and CDR2 as YYEKEE (reference sequence). The V end was cut by 5 bases, the J end by 6 bases, with 9 bases between. The CDR3 reads CASSTRREQYF. The CDR3 nucleotides read TGTGCCAGCAGTACCCGTCGCGAGCAGTACTTC.

The chain carries TRBV7-2 and TRBJ1-5; TRBD1 matches at 9 bases. This CDR3 contains 14 residues. The V segment lost 5 bases and the J segment 6 bases; nucleotides outside the gene matches: 5. In germline, CDR1 is SGHTA, CDR2 FQGNSA. The CDR3 DNA is TGTGCCAGCAGCCCAGACAGGGGGGGTCAGCCCCAGCATTTT. It is translated as CASSPDRGGQPQHF.

V is TRBV7-3 and J is TRBJ2-3; 7 bases line up with TRBD2. The CDR3 spans 18 residues. CDR1 SGHTA and CDR2 FQGTGA come from the germline V gene. The V segment lost 5 bases and the J segment 2 bases; nucleotides outside the gene matches: 16. As DNA, the CDR3 is TGTGCCAGCAGCCTTACGATTTCATCTAGCGGTAACACAGATACGCAGTATTTT. Translating it yields CASSLTISSSGNTDTQYF.

The sample holds one count of this clone. V is TRBV28 and J is TRBJ2-1; 8 bases line up with TRBD2. CDR1 and CDR2 (germline): MDHEN, SYDVKM. The CDR3 is 15 amino acids. With 1 base clipped from V and 4 bases from J, the junction kept 3 bases outside the gene matches. CDR3 nucleotides: TGTGCCAGCAGTTTATATCTAGCGGGTTACAATGAGCAGTTCTTC. It encodes CASSLYLAGYNEQFF.

The V call is TRBV25-1, the J call TRBJ1-6; the D gene is possibly TRBD1 (5 bases). This CDR3 is built from 15 residues. CDR1 MGHDK and CDR2 SYGVNS come from the germline V gene. Trimming shortened V by 6 bases and J by 6 bases, and 15 bases separated the two germline ends. CDR3 sequence (DNA): TGTGCCAGCAGAGACGACAGAATTACTAATTCACCCCTCCACTTT. Its translation: CASRDDRITNSPLHF.

The genes are TRBV6-6 and TRBJ2-5, with 12 positions matching TRBD1. Germline V gene lookup returns CDR1 MNHNY and CDR2 SVGAGI (reference sequence). J was trimmed by 3 bases and V by 7 bases; bases with no gene match: 6. CDR3 length: 15 amino acids. CDR3 region: CASKPGTGGEETQYF. The CDR3, as DNA: TGTGCCAGCAAACCAGGGACAGGGGGCGAAGAGACCCAGTACTTC.

CDR3 protein: CASSSTGLNQPQHF. CDR3 nucleotide sequence: TGTGCCAGTAGCTCGACCGGCCTGAATCAGCCCCAGCATTTT. The chain recombines TRBV19 with TRBJ1-5; D not resolved. Germline lookup yields CDR1 LNHDA and CDR2 SQIVND (reference sequence). CDR3 size: 14 residues. The V end lost 6 bases, the J end lost 4 bases, and 13 bases lay between the germline ends.

This chain connects TRBV2 to TRBJ1-3, with D perhaps matching TRBD1 (5 bases). CDR1 is SNHLY, CDR2 FYNNEI, per germline. V was shortened by 7 bases and J by 0 bases, with 31 bases between the two germline ends. This CDR3 spans 21 amino acids. In DNA form, the CDR3 reads TGTGCCAGCAATTTTGTTCCCCACCAACCCGGGGCAGGTAACTCTGGAAACACCATATATTTT. Its protein is CASNFVPHQPGAGNSGNTIYF.

The J gene is TRBJ2-7, the V gene TRBV27, with TRBD1 matching over 8 bases. The CDR3 is 15 residues long. Germline V gene lookup returns CDR1 MNHEY and CDR2 SMNVEV (reference sequence). V lost 11 bases and J lost 6; bases outside the gene matches: 18. The CDR3 spells CAPRFEKTGVSEQYF. CDR3 nucleotide sequence: TGTGCCCCCCGGTTCGAAAAGACAGGGGTGAGCGAGCAGTACTTC.